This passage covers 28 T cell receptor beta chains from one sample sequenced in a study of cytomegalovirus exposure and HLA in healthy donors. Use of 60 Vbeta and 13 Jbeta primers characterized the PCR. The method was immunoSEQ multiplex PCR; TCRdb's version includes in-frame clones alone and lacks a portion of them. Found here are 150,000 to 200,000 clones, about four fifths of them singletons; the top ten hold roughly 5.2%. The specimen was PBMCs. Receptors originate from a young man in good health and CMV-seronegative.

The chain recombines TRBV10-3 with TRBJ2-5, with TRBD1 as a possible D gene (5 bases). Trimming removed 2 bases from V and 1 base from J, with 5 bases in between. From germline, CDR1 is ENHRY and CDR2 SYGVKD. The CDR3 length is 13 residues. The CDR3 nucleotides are TGTGCCATCAGTGAGGGGGCCCAAGAGACCCAGTACTTC. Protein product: CAISEGAQETQYF.

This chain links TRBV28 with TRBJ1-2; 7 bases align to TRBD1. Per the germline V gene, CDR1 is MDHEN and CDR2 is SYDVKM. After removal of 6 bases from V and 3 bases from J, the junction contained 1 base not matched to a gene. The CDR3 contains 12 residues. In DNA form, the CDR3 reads TGTGCCAGCAGAGGGACAGACTATGGCTACACCTTC. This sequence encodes CASRGTDYGYTF.

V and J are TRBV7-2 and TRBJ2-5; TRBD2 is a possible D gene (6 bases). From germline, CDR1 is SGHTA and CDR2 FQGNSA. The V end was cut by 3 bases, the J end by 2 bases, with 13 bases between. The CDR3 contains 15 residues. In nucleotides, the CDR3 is TGTGCCAGCAGCTTGGGACCGGGAGTTCAAGAGACCCAGTACTTC. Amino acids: CASSLGPGVQETQYF.

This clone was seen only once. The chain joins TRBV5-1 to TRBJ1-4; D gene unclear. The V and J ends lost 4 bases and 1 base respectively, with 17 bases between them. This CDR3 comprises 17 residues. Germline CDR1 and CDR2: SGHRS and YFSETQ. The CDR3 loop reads CASSPELDYGTNEKLFF. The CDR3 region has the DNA TGCGCCAGCAGCCCAGAGTTGGACTATGGAACTAATGAAAAACTGTTTTTT.

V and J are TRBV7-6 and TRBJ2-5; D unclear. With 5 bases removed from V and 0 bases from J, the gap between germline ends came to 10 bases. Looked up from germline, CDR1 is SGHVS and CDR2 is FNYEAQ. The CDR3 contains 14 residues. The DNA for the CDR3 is TGTGCCAGCAGCCCTTTGTTGTACCAAGAGACCCAGTACTTC. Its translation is CASSPLLYQETQYF.

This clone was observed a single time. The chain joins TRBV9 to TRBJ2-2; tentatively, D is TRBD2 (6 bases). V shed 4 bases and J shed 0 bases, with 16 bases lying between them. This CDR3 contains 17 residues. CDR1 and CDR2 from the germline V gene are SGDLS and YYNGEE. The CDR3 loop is CASSKTTRPTNTGELFF. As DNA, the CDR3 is TGTGCCAGCAGCAAAACGACTAGACCAACGAACACCGGGGAGCTGTTTTTT.

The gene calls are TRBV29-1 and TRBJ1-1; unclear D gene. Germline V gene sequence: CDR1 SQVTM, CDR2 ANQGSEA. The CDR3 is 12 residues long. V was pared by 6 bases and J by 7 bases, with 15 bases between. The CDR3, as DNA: TGCAGCGTCAGCCCCGGCGGACTTGAAGCTTTCTTT. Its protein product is CSVSPGGLEAFF.

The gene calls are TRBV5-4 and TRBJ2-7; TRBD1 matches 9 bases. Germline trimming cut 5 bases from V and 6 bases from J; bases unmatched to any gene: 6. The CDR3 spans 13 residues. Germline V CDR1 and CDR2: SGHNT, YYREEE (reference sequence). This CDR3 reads CASSTRQGGEQYF. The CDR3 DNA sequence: TGTGCCAGCAGTACCCGACAGGGGGGCGAGCAGTACTTC.

CDR3 sequence: CASSEGLPKQYF. The CDR3 region has the DNA TGTGCCAGCAGTGAAGGCCTCCCGAAGCAGTACTTC. V and J are TRBV25-1 and TRBJ2-5, with D unresolved. The CDR3 totals 12 residues. With 2 bases removed from V and 11 bases from J, the gap between germline ends came to 12 bases. Germline V lookup: CDR1 MGHDK, CDR2 SYGVNS.

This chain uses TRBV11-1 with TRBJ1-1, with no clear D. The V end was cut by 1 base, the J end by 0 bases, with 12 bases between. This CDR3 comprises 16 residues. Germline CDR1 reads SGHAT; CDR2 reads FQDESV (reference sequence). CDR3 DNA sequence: TGTGCCAGCAGCTTAGAGGAGACGACGATGAACACTGAAGCTTTCTTT. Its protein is CASSLEETTMNTEAFF.

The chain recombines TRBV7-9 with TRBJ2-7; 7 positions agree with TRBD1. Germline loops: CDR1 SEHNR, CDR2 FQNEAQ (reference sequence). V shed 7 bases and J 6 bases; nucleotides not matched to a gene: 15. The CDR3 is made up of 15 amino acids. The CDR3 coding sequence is TGTGCCAGCACTTCACGGGACAGCCCTTTCGGCGAGCAGTACTTC. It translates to CASTSRDSPFGEQYF. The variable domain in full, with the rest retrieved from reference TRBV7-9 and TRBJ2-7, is DTGVSQNPRHKITKRGQNVTFRCDPISEHNRLYWYRQTLGQGPEFLTYFQNEAQLEKSRLLSDRFSAERPKGSFSTLEIQRTEQGDSAMYLCASTSRDSPFGEQYFGPGTRLTVT.

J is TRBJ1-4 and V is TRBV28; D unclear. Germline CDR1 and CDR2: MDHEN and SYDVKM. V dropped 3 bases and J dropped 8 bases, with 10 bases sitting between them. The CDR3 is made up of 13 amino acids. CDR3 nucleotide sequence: TGTGCCAGCAGTTTTCTGTCGGAGGAAAAACTGTTTTTT. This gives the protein CASSFLSEEKLFF.

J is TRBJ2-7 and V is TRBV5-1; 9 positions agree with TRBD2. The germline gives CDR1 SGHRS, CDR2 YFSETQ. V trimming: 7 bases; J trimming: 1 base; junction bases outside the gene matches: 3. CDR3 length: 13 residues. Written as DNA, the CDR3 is TGCGCCAGCTCGAGCGGGAGGTCCTACGAGCAGTACTTC. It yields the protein CASSSGRSYEQYF.

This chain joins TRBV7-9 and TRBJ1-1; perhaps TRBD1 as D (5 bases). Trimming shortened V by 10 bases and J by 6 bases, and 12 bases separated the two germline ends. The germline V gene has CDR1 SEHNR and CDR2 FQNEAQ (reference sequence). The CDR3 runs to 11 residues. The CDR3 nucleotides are TGTGCCACTCTTGGGGCCGCTGAAGCTTTCTTT. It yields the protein CATLGAAEAFF.

DNA for the CDR3: TGTGCCAGCAGCCGCCGCCGCCAGGGACTTTACGAGCAGTACTTC. It encodes CASSRRRQGLYEQYF. The chain combines TRBV13 with TRBJ2-7; weak D call: TRBD2 (6 bases). CDR3 size: 15 residues. Germline V gives CDR1 PRHDT, CDR2 FYEKMQ (reference sequence). V shed 5 bases and J shed 4 bases, with 18 bases lying between them.

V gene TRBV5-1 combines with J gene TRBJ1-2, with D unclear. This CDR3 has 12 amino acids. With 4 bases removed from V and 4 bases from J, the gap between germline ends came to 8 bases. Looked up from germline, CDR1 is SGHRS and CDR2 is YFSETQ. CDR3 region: CASSPEGYGYTF. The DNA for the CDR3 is TGCGCCAGCAGCCCCGAGGGCTATGGCTACACCTTC.

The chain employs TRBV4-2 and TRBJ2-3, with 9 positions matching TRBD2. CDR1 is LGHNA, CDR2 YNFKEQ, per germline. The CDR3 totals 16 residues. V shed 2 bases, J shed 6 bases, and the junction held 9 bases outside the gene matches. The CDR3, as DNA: TGTGCCAGCAGCCAACCGGGACTAGCCAGTTCGGATACGCAGTATTTT. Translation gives CASSQPGLASSDTQYF.

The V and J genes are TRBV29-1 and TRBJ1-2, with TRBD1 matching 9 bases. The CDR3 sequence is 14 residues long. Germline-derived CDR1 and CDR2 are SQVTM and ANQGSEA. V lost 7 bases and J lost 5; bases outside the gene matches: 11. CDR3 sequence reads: CSAWDRDRDYGYTF. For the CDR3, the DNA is TGCAGCGCTTGGGACAGGGATCGAGATTATGGCTACACCTTC.

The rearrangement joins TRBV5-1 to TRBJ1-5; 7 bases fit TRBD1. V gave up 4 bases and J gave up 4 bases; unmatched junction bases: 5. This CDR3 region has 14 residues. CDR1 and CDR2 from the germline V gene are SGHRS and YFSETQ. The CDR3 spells CASSEGQINQPQHF. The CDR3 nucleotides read TGCGCCAGCAGCGAGGGACAGATAAATCAGCCCCAGCATTTT.

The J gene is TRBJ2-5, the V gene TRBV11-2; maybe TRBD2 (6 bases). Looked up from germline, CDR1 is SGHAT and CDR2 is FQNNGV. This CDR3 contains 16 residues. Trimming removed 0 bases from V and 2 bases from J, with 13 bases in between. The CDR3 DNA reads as TGTGCCAGCAGCTTAGAGGTGGCTAGCGCTCAAGAGACCCAGTACTTC. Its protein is CASSLEVASAQETQYF. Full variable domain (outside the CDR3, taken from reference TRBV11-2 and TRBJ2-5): EAGVAQSPRYKIIEKRQSVAFWCNPISGHATLYWYQQILGQGPKLLIQFQNNGVVDDSQLPKDRFSAERLKGVDSTLKIQPAKLEDSAVYLCASSLEVASAQETQYFGPGTRLLVL.

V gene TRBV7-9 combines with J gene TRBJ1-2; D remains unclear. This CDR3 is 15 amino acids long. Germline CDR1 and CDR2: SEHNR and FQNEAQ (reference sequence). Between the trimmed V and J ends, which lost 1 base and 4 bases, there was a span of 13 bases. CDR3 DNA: TGTGCCAGCAGCTTAGTGCCAGGCCCAAGCTATGGCTACACCTTC. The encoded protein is CASSLVPGPSYGYTF.

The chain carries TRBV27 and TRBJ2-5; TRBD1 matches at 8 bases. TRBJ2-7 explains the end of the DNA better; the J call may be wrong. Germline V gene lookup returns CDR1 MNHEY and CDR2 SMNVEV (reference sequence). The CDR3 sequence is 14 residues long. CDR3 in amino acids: CASSLTQGAYEQYF. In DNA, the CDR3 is TGTGCCAGCAGTTTGACGCAGGGGGCTTACGAGCAGTACTTC.

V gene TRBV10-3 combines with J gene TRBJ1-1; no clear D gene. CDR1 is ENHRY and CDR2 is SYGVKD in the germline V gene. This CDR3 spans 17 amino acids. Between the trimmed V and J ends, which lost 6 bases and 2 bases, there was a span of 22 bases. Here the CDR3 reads CAISSSEGIWVNTEAFF. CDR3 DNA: TGTGCCATCAGCTCCTCCGAGGGTATTTGGGTAAACACTGAAGCTTTCTTT.

For the CDR3, the DNA is TGCGCCAGCACTAGCGGGGGTAGCACAGATACGCAGTATTTT. Encoded protein: CASTSGGSTDTQYF. This sequence joins TRBV10-2 and TRBJ2-3; 10 bases align to TRBD2. The ends lost 7 bases at V and 0 bases at J; junction bases unmatched: 1. This CDR3 has 14 amino acids. Looked up from germline, CDR1 is WSHSY and CDR2 is SAAADI.

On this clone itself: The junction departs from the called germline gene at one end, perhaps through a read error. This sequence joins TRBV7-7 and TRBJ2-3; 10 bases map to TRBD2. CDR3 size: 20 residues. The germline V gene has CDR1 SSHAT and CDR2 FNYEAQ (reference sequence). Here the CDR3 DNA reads TGTGCTAGCAGCCCGACCAAGCTAGCGGGGGCCTCCTCCAATACAGATACGCAGTATTTT. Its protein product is CASSPTKLAGASSNTDTQYF. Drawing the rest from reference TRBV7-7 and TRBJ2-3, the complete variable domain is GAGVSQSPRYKVTKRGQDVTLRCDPISSHATLYWYQQALGQGPEFLTYFNYEAQPDKSGLPSDRFSAERPEGSISTLTIQRTEQRDSAMYRCASSPTKLAGASSNTDTQYFGPGTRLTVL.

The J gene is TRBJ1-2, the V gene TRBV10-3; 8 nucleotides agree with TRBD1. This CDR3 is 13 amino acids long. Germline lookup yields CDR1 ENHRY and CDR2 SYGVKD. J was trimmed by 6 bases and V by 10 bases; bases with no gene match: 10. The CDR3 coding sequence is TGTGCCACCGGAAGAGGACAGGGCAATGGCTACACCTTC. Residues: CATGRGQGNGYTF.

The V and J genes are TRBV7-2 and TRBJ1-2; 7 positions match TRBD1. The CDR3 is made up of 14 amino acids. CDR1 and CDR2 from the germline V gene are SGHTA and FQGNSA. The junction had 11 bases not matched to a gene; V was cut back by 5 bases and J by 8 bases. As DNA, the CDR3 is TGTGCCAGCAGCCGGGGACAGAGCCTCTGGGGCTACACCTTC. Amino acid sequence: CASSRGQSLWGYTF.

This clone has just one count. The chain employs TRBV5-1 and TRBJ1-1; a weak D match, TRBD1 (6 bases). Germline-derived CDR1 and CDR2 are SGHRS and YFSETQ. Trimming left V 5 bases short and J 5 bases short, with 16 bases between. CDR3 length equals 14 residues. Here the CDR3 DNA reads TGCGCCAGCAGACCCGACAGGAGTCGAACTGAAGCTTTCTTT. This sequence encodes CASRPDRSRTEAFF. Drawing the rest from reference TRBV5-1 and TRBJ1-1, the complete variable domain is KAGVTQTPRYLIKTRGQQVTLSCSPISGHRSVSWYQQTPGQGLQFLFEYFSETQRNKGNFPGRFSGRQFSNSRSEMNVSTLELGDSALYLCASRPDRSRTEAFFGQGTRLTVV.